The 32 T cell receptor beta chains below come from one sample, sequenced in a study of blood T cell repertoires in COVID-19. The protocol was immunoSEQ multiplex PCR, while the TCRdb copy is restricted to in-frame clones and leaves out a portion. This sample yields about 73,000 clones, of which about 80% are seen a single time; 28% belongs to the top ten. The sample comprised peripheral blood. The receptors shown here come from a human donor in a cohort sampled during active COVID-19.

The chain recombines TRBV9 with TRBJ2-1, with 7 positions matching TRBD2. The V gene's germline CDR1 is SGDLS and CDR2 YYNGEE. This CDR3 is built from 15 residues. J was trimmed by 2 bases and V by 6 bases; bases with no gene match: 8. CDR3 DNA sequence: TGTGCCAGCACCCAAAGCGGGGAAGCCTACAATGAGCAGTTCTTC. Its translation is CASTQSGEAYNEQFF.

The V and J genes are TRBV2 and TRBJ2-3; 8 positions agree with TRBD1. This CDR3 has 15 amino acids. The germline CDR1 and CDR2 sequences are SNHLY and FYNNEI. The junction had 6 bases not matched to a gene; V was cut back by 4 bases and J by 3 bases. The CDR3 reads CASSARTGRTDTQYF. CDR3 in DNA: TGTGCCAGCAGTGCCCGGACAGGGAGGACAGATACGCAGTATTTT.

The table lists this clone with a count of one. The chain combines TRBV7-8 with TRBJ2-5, with no clear D. The CDR3 covers 13 residues. Trimming cost V 0 bases and J 5 bases, with 7 bases left between them. In germline, CDR1 is SGHVS, CDR2 FQNEAQ. DNA for the CDR3: TGTGCCAGCAGCTTAGCAGCGTGGGAGACCCAGTACTTC. The encoded protein is CASSLAAWETQYF. Variable domain in full (rest from reference TRBV7-8 and TRBJ2-5): GAGVSQSPRYKVAKRGQDVALRCDPISGHVSLFWYQQALGQGPEFLTYFQNEAQLDKSGLPSDRFFAERPEGSVSTLKIQRTQQEDSAVYLCASSLAAWETQYFGPGTRLLVL.

This clone was found once. The V call is TRBV7-9, the J call TRBJ2-7; weak D call: TRBD1 (5 bases). V was cut by 1 base and J by 3 bases, with 10 bases left in between. This CDR3 is built from 14 residues. Germline V gene sequence: CDR1 SEHNR, CDR2 FQNEAQ (reference sequence). DNA of the CDR3: TGTGCCAGCAGCTTAGGCCAGGGATACTACGAGCAGTACTTC. Protein sequence: CASSLGQGYYEQYF.

This clone was recorded once. The genes are TRBV5-1 and TRBJ2-5; the D gene is possibly TRBD1 (5 bases). CDR1 and CDR2 from the germline V gene are SGHRS and YFSETQ. The CDR3 totals 14 residues. Trimming removed 4 bases at V and 2 bases at J, with 12 bases between. The chain's CDR3 is CASSPAPGQETQYF. The CDR3 DNA sequence: TGCGCCAGCAGCCCGGCCCCAGGGCAAGAGACCCAGTACTTC.

J is TRBJ2-7 and V is TRBV5-4; D gene ambiguous. The CDR3 extends over 14 amino acids. Germline V gives CDR1 SGHNT, CDR2 YYREEE (reference sequence). Trimming pared 4 bases from V and 3 bases from J, leaving 14 bases between. The DNA of the CDR3 is TGTGCCAGCAGCAACAGCCCGGCTCTCTACGAGCAGTACTTC. Residues: CASSNSPALYEQYF.

This chain connects TRBV6-2 or TRBV6-3 to TRBJ1-1; D is uncertain. V was shortened by 4 bases and J by 4 bases, with 13 bases between the two germline ends. CDR1 and CDR2 (germline): MNHEY, SVGEGT. This CDR3 is 14 amino acids long. The CDR3: CASSWPTRGTEAFF. The DNA of the CDR3 is TGTGCCAGCAGTTGGCCGACTAGAGGCACTGAAGCTTTCTTT.

The J gene is TRBJ2-3, the V gene TRBV18, with TRBD1 matching over 9 bases. CDR3 length equals 17 residues. The V gene's germline CDR1 is KGHSH and CDR2 LQKENI. The V segment lost 3 bases and the J segment 2 bases; nucleotides outside the gene matches: 9. CDR3 in DNA: TGTGCCAGCTCACCTCTTTCTGGGACAGGGAACACAGATACGCAGTATTTT. Amino acid sequence: CASSPLSGTGNTDTQYF.

The chain couples TRBV5-8 to TRBJ2-1; 7 nucleotides match TRBD1. The CDR3 is made up of 13 amino acids. From germline, CDR1 is SGHTS and CDR2 YDEGEE. The J segment lost 6 bases and the V segment lost 0 bases, leaving 0 bases of the junction unmatched. The CDR3 nucleotides read TGTGCCAGCAGCTTGGACAGGGGCAATGAGCAGTTCTTC. It is translated as CASSLDRGNEQFF.

The chain joins TRBV29-1 to TRBJ2-3; no firm D call. Germline assignment: CDR1 SQVTM and CDR2 ANQGSEA. V dropped 6 bases and J dropped 8 bases, with 15 bases sitting between them. This CDR3 region has 12 residues. The CDR3 bases are TGCAGCGTCCCAGCCGAAAGCGCTACGCAGTATTTT. It yields the protein CSVPAESATQYF.

The chain links TRBV7-8 to TRBJ2-5, with D maybe TRBD1 (6 bases). The CDR3 is 14 amino acids. V was shortened by 5 bases and J by 2 bases, with 12 bases between the two germline ends. Per the germline V gene, CDR1 is SGHVS and CDR2 is FQNEAQ. CDR3 DNA sequence: TGTGCCAGCAGCCCTACAGGGCTACAAGAGACCCAGTACTTC. Protein: CASSPTGLQETQYF.

J is TRBJ1-1 and V is TRBV27; D is unclear. Trimming took 1 base from V and 1 from J, leaving 4 bases between them. Germline V gene sequence: CDR1 MNHEY, CDR2 SMNVEV (reference sequence). This CDR3 comprises 13 residues. The CDR3 DNA is TGTGCCAGCAGTTTATATAGGAACACTGAAGCTTTCTTT. Amino acids: CASSLYRNTEAFF.

This clone was found once. The rearrangement joins TRBV5-1 to TRBJ2-6; D unresolved. The CDR3 runs to 15 residues. CDR1 SGHRS and CDR2 YFSETQ come from the germline V gene. V gave up 1 base and J gave up 0 bases, with 5 bases separating them. The chain's CDR3 is CASSLTASGANVLTF. The CDR3 nucleotides read TGCGCCAGCAGCTTGACAGCCTCTGGGGCCAACGTCCTGACTTTC.

V gene TRBV7-9 combines with J gene TRBJ2-5; 7 nucleotides align to TRBD2. The CDR3 spans 15 residues. CDR1 and CDR2 from the germline V gene are SEHNR and FQNEAQ (reference sequence). After removal of 5 bases from V and 5 bases from J, the junction contained 11 bases not matched to a gene. The CDR3 spells CASSPRVAGWETQYF. CDR3 sequence (DNA): TGTGCCAGCAGCCCACGGGTAGCGGGCTGGGAGACCCAGTACTTC.

The genes are TRBV21-1 and TRBJ1-5; the D call of TRBD1 is as the table states it, not checked on the DNA. TRBV21-1 is a pseudogene locus. There are 16 residues in the CDR3. This chain's CDR3 is CASSKQGYYSNQPQHF. In DNA, the CDR3 is TGTGCCAGCAGCAAACAGGGATATTATAGCAATCAGCCCCAGCATTTT.

J is TRBJ1-2 and V is TRBV3-1 (or the pseudogene TRBV3-2); D is unclear. The CDR3 length is 16 residues. V was trimmed by 2 bases and J by 2 bases, leaving 15 bases between them. Germline-derived CDR1 and CDR2 are LGHDT and YNNKEL (reference sequence). CDR3 in DNA: TGTGCCAGCAGCCAATTCCTCCCCACGGGGAACTATGGCTACACCTTC. Its translation is CASSQFLPTGNYGYTF.

The rearrangement links TRBV18 to TRBJ1-1; D gene ambiguous. CDR1 and CDR2 (germline): KGHSH, LQKENI. The CDR3 has 13 residues. With 0 bases removed from V and 3 bases from J, the gap between germline ends came to 5 bases. CDR3 sequence (DNA): TGTGCCAGCTCACCACCCGGGGACACTGAAGCTTTCTTT. It encodes CASSPPGDTEAFF.

V and J are TRBV5-1 and TRBJ2-3; 7 bases fit TRBD2. The V gene's germline CDR1 is SGHRS and CDR2 YFSETQ. Trimming cost V 4 bases and J 4 bases; bases outside gene matches: 9. There are 15 residues in the CDR3. This CDR3 reads CASSVARGWADTQYF. Written as DNA, the CDR3 is TGCGCCAGCAGCGTGGCGCGGGGGTGGGCAGATACGCAGTATTTT.

This chain uses TRBV15 with TRBJ2-7, with 9 bases that match TRBD1. Germline V lookup: CDR1 LNHNV, CDR2 YYDKDF (reference sequence). The CDR3 spans 13 residues. Trimming removed 6 bases from V and 3 bases from J; junction bases left unmatched: 3. The chain's CDR3 is CATSQDRGYEQYF. The DNA of the CDR3 is TGTGCCACCAGTCAGGACAGGGGCTACGAGCAGTACTTC.

This chain connects TRBV15 to TRBJ2-5, with 8 bases lining up with TRBD2. CDR3 length: 15 amino acids. Germline-derived CDR1 and CDR2 are LNHNV and YYDKDF (reference sequence). The V and J ends lost 5 bases and 4 bases, in that order; junction bases with no gene match: 9. The CDR3 reads CATSGLPTSGETQYF. CDR3 nucleotides: TGTGCCACCAGCGGATTACCAACTAGCGGAGAGACCCAGTACTTC.

The chain carries TRBV2 and TRBJ2-3, with 10 bases identical to TRBD1. V shed 6 bases and J 1 base; nucleotides not matched to a gene: 7. The CDR3 sequence is 16 residues long. CDR1 is SNHLY and CDR2 is FYNNEI in the germline V gene. CDR3 amino acids: CASRPDRGGGTDTQYF. The CDR3 DNA sequence: TGTGCCAGCAGGCCGGACAGGGGGGGAGGCACAGATACGCAGTATTTT. Variable domain in full (rest from reference TRBV2 and TRBJ2-3): EPEVTQTPSHQVTQMGQEVILRCVPISNHLYFYWYRQILGQKVEFLVSFYNNEISEKSEIFDDQFSVERPDGSNFTLKIRSTKLEDSAMYFCASRPDRGGGTDTQYFGPGTRLTVL.

This clone was detected a few times. The gene calls are TRBV27 and TRBJ1-6; 8 bases align to TRBD1. V lost 0 bases, J lost 10 bases, and 5 bases stayed unmatched. The CDR3 extends over 15 amino acids. Germline lookup yields CDR1 MNHEY and CDR2 SMNVEV (reference sequence). CDR3 sequence reads: CASSLSTGGRSPLHF. CDR3 nucleotides: TGTGCCAGCAGTTTATCCACAGGGGGACGATCACCCCTCCACTTT.

The CDR3 DNA is TGTGCCACCCTACAGCAGGGGGCTACTGAAGCTTTCTTT. Protein sequence: CATLQQGATEAFF. The chain couples TRBV10-3 to TRBJ1-1; 8 bases fit TRBD1. This CDR3 has 13 residues. Germline V CDR1 and CDR2: ENHRY, SYGVKD. The trim removed 10 bases at V and 5 bases at J, leaving 9 bases unmatched.

This chain joins TRBV7-9 and TRBJ2-2; D is perhaps TRBD1 (5 bases). V was pared by 6 bases and J by 2 bases, with 10 bases between. The CDR3 length is 14 residues. Germline V lookup: CDR1 SEHNR, CDR2 FQNEAQ (reference sequence). CDR3 coding DNA: TGTGCCAGCAGATACGACAGTAACACCGGGGAGCTGTTTTTT. Protein sequence: CASRYDSNTGELFF.

The CDR3 here is CASSFWTASSTDTQYF. DNA for the CDR3: TGTGCCAGCAGCTTTTGGACAGCCTCTAGCACAGATACGCAGTATTTT. The V call is TRBV7-2, the J call TRBJ2-3; a possible D gene is TRBD1 (6 bases). The CDR3 totals 16 residues. Germline loops: CDR1 SGHTA, CDR2 FQGNSA. The germline V and J ends were trimmed by 3 bases and 0 bases, with 13 bases remaining between them.

J is TRBJ1-2 and V is TRBV18; the D is unclear. CDR3 length: 13 amino acids. Trimming removed 2 bases from V and 7 bases from J, with 11 bases in between. Germline CDR1 and CDR2: KGHSH and LQKENI. DNA of the CDR3: TGTGCCAGCTCACCAGGGGATGAGGGTGGCTACACCTTC. Its translation: CASSPGDEGGYTF.

The genes are TRBV19 and TRBJ2-3; D is unclear. The CDR3 sequence is 13 residues long. The germline V and J ends were trimmed by 11 bases and 6 bases, with 18 bases remaining between them. CDR1 is LNHDA, CDR2 SQIVND, per germline (reference sequence). Here the CDR3 DNA reads TGTGCCTCAGGTTCCCTCTCCGGCGATACGCAGTATTTT. This encodes CASGSLSGDTQYF.

This rearrangement joins TRBV7-8 to TRBJ1-2; TRBD1 is a possible D gene (6 bases). V gave up 0 bases and J gave up 7 bases, with 12 bases separating them. Per the germline V gene, CDR1 is SGHVS and CDR2 is FQNEAQ. The CDR3 length is 14 residues. The CDR3 DNA reads as TGTGCCAGCAGCTTAGCGCAAACAGGGCCTGGCTACACCTTC. This codes for CASSLAQTGPGYTF.

The V gene is TRBV5-1, the J gene TRBJ2-7; 8 bases line up with TRBD2. There are 18 residues in the CDR3. The germline V gene has CDR1 SGHRS and CDR2 YFSETQ. V lost 4 bases and J lost 4; bases outside the gene matches: 19. CDR3 sequence (DNA): TGCGCCAGCAGCACCAGGGATACCAGGCGGGGGGTCTTATACGAGCAGTACTTC. As protein: CASSTRDTRRGVLYEQYF.

The chain links TRBV14 to TRBJ2-3; 8 bases fit TRBD2. J gave up 0 bases and V 7 bases, and 21 bases lay outside the gene matches. The CDR3 length is 20 residues. The germline CDR1 and CDR2 sequences are SGHDN and FVKESK. The CDR3 DNA reads TGTGCCAGCACCCCGGGTGCGGGGGGCCAAAACTTAGAGAGCACAGATACGCAGTATTTT. Its protein product is CASTPGAGGQNLESTDTQYF. Together with reference TRBV14 and TRBJ2-3, the CDR3 gives the full variable domain: EAGVTQFPSHSVIEKGQTVTLRCDPISGHDNLYWYRRVMGKEIKFLLHFVKESKQDESGMPNNRFLAERTGGTYSTLKVQPAELEDSGVYFCASTPGAGGQNLESTDTQYFGPGTRLTVL.

This chain uses TRBV7-6 with TRBJ2-2; TRBD2 agrees at 7 bases. The CDR3 is 15 amino acids. Per the germline V gene, CDR1 is SGHVS and CDR2 is FNYEAQ. The V and J ends lost 1 base and 4 bases, in that order; junction bases with no gene match: 3. CDR3 sequence reads: CASSLDGGITGELFF. The CDR3 DNA reads TGTGCCAGCAGCTTAGACGGGGGGATCACCGGGGAGCTGTTTTTT.

This clone occurred once. V gene TRBV6-5 combines with J gene TRBJ2-2; a weak D match, TRBD1 (6 bases). V was clipped by 6 bases and J by 6 bases, with 14 bases between them. From germline, CDR1 is MNHEY and CDR2 SVGAGI. CDR3 length: 14 residues. The CDR3, as DNA: TGTGCCAGCAGCCGGGACAAGAGGGCCGGGGAGCTGTTTTTT. This sequence encodes CASSRDKRAGELFF.